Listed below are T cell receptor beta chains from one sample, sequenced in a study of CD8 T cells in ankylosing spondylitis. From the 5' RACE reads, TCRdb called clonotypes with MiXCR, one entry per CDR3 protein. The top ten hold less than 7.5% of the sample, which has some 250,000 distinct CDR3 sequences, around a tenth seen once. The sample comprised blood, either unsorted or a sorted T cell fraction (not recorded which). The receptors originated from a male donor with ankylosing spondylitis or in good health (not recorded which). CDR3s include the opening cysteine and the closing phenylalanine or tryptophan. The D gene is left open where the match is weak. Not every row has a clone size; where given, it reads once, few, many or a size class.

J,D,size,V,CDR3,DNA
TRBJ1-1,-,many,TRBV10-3,CAITRRPQGANTEAFF,TGTGCCATCACTCGCCGTCCCCAGGGCGCGAACACTGAAGCTTTCTTT
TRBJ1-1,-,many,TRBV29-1,CSVRRANTEAFF,TGCAGCGTTCGTCGGGCAAACACTGAAGCTTTCTTT
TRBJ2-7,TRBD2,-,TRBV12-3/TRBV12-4,CASSLGVWSGSNFLWGEQYF,TGTGCCAGCAGTTTAGGAGTGTGGAGCGGGAGTAATTTTTTATGGGGCGAGCAGTACTTC
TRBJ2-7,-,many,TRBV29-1,CSNTGSPEQYF,TGCAGTAACACCGGATCTCCCGAGCAGTACTTC
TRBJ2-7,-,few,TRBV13,CASSLSSRFPQHEQYF,TGTGCCAGCAGCCTGAGTAGTAGGTTCCCACAACACGAGCAGTACTTC
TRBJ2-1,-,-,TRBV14,CASSQEVVYNEQFF,TGTGCCAGCAGCCAAGAAGTCGTCTACAATGAGCAGTTCTTC
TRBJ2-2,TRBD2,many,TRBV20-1,CSARDSGLAGVDGELFF,TGCAGTGCTAGAGATTCGGGACTAGCGGGAGTTGACGGGGAGCTGTTTTTT
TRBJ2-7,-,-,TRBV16,CASSHFPYEQYF,TGTGCCAGCAGCCACTTCCCCTACGAGCAGTACTTC
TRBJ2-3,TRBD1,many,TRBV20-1,CSAVWDRPDTQYF,TGCAGTGCTGTTTGGGACAGACCAGATACGCAGTATTTT
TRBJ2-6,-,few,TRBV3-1,CASSQLPSSGANVLTF,TGTGCCAGCAGCCAATTGCCAAGCTCTGGGGCCAACGTCCTGACTTTC
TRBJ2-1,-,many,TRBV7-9,CASSYEYNEQFF,TGTGCCAGCAGCTACGAGTACAATGAGCAGTTCTTC
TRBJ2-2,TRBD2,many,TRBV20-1,CSARDFLAGRDTGELFF,TGCAGTGCTAGAGATTTCCTAGCGGGAAGGGACACCGGGGAGCTGTTTTTT
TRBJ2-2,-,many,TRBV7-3,CASSLRGANTGELFF,TGTGCCAGCAGCTTACGGGGGGCTAACACCGGGGAGCTGTTTTTT
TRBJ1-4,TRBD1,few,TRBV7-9,CASSLVGQPNEKLFF,TGTGCCAGCAGCTTAGTGGGACAGCCGAATGAAAAACTGTTTTTT
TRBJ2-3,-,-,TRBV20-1,CSARLITSTDTQYF,TGCAGTGCTAGGCTCATTACTAGCACAGATACGCAGTATTTT
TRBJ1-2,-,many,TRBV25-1,CASSESGYGYTF,TGTGCCAGCAGTGAGAGCGGTTATGGCTACACCTTC
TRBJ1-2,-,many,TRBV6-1,CASKPRGETYGYTF,TGTGCCAGCAAACCCCGGGGAGAGACCTATGGCTACACCTTC
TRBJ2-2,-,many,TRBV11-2,CASSPKGLWTGELFF,TGTGCCAGCAGCCCGAAGGGTCTTTGGACAGGGGAGCTGTTTTTT
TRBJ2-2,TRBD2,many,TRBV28,CASSRNPGLAGGNTGELFF,TGTGCCAGCAGCCGTAACCCCGGACTAGCGGGAGGCAACACCGGGGAGCTGTTTTTT
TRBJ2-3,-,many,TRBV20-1,CSAQSIDTQYF,TGCAGTGCCCAGTCCATTGATACGCAGTATTTT
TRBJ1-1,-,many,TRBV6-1,CASSEATGTEAFF,TGTGCCAGCAGTGAAGCGACGGGCACTGAAGCTTTCTTT